The sequence of this T cell receptor (beta chain) was determined in a study of T-cell memory formation after mild COVID-19. CDR3 length equals 16 residues. Germline V gene lookup returns CDR1 SGDLS and CDR2 YYNGEE. Trimming took off 4 bases at V and 0 bases at J, with 13 bases between the two ends. TCRdb reprocessed the 5' RACE reads with MiXCR, giving one entry per CDR3 protein. The profile shows 310,000 or so distinct CDR3 sequences, approximately 16% of them singletons. This clonotype was observed at least ten times. The sequencing input was PBMCs or a T cell subset sorted from them (not recorded which). The source of this sequence is a man between 18 and 35 years old who had mild COVID-19 (a few samples of this study predate the infection). Cell type and time point are not known. The genes are TRBV9 and TRBJ1-4; a possible D gene is TRBD1 (5 bases). CDR3 DNA: TGTGCCAGCAGCAGACGGGGCACGCCAACTAATGAAAAACTGTTTTTT. Protein product: CASSRRGTPTNEKLFF.